This TCR beta chain was documented in a study of blood T cell repertoires in COVID-19. As for the study in general: The United States, Italy and Spain were the sources of the acute and convalescent COVID-19 samples. PBMCs, B-cell-depleted T cells, or T cells were the source of the cDNA or gDNA that made up the material.

In the authors' methods: Reference gene primers were amplified, and this amplification served to estimate nucleated cell counts. TCRdb keeps only in-frame clones here, not all; method: immunoSEQ multiplex PCR. V and J calls and clone size are as listed in that table; D and trimming were resolved from the DNA. The sample records some 220,000 clones, approximately 81% being singletons. The J segment lost 0 bases and the V segment lost 5 bases, leaving 7 bases of the junction unmatched. Germline CDR1 KGHSH, CDR2 LQKENI. This CDR3 region has 16 residues. The source is a woman aged 55-75 years who had recovered from COVID-19. The V gene is TRBV18, the J gene TRBJ1-2; TRBD1 agrees at 9 bases. Material: peripheral blood. The CDR3 sequence: CASSTGQGITNYGYTF. CDR3 DNA: TGTGCCAGCTCAACCGGACAGGGGATAACTAACTATGGCTACACCTTC.